What follows are 29 T cell receptor beta chains derived from one specimen sequenced in a study of cytomegalovirus exposure and HLA in healthy donors. The PCR ran on 60 Vbeta and 13 Jbeta primers. Data came from immunoSEQ multiplex PCR; TCRdb stores just in-frame clones and leaves some out. The sample has about 130,000 clones, around 80% seen once. The sample taken for sequencing was PBMCs. These receptors were taken from a man aged 25 to 45 in good health.

The genes are TRBV7-2 and TRBJ1-1, with D possibly TRBD1 on 6 matching bases. The CDR3 spans 14 residues. In germline, CDR1 is SGHTA, CDR2 FQGNSA. Trimming shortened V by 5 bases and J by 8 bases, and 18 bases separated the two germline ends. DNA for the CDR3: TGTGCCAGCAGCCCATTTATGACGGGGGGCGAAGCTTTCTTT. Amino acid sequence: CASSPFMTGGEAFF.

This chain uses TRBV11-3 with TRBJ1-1, with 7 bases identical to TRBD1. J lost 5 bases, V lost 5 bases, and 14 bases had no gene match. The CDR3 is made up of 16 amino acids. Germline V gene sequence: CDR1 SGHNT, CDR2 YENEEA. Here the CDR3 reads CASSPSRGTVMTEAFF. The CDR3 DNA is TGTGCCAGCAGCCCCTCCCGGGGGACAGTTATGACTGAAGCTTTCTTT.

CDR3 nucleotide sequence: TGTGCCAGCAGTTTGAAGGGGCGCACTGAAGCTTTCTTT. Its protein product is CASSLKGRTEAFF. This sequence joins TRBV27 and TRBJ1-1; D is perhaps TRBD1 (5 bases). The V and J ends lost 3 bases and 4 bases respectively, with 9 bases between them. This CDR3 is 13 amino acids long. From germline, CDR1 is MNHEY and CDR2 SMNVEV (reference sequence).

For this clone: An end of the junction differs from the germline gene, which may be a read error. The rearrangement links TRBV7-9 to TRBJ2-3; 11 bases are a match to TRBD2. This CDR3 spans 16 amino acids. Germline values: CDR1 SEHNR, CDR2 FQNEAQ (reference sequence). CDR3 nucleotide sequence: TGTTCCAGCAGCGAGCTGACTAGCGGGACGACAGATACGCAGTATTTT. This translates into CSSSELTSGTTDTQYF.

Worth noting for this clone: One end of the junction is discordant with germline, which a read error may explain. The chain is built from TRBV7-7 and TRBJ2-5, with 12 bases matching TRBD2. Germline V lookup: CDR1 SSHAT, CDR2 FNYEAQ (reference sequence). The CDR3 runs to 15 residues. The CDR3 region is CASSAQTSGSGTQYF. The CDR3 DNA reads TGTGCTAGCAGCGCTCAGACTAGCGGGAGCGGGACCCAGTACTTC.

The chain recombines TRBV7-9 with TRBJ2-7, with 7 bases matching TRBD1. In germline, CDR1 is SEHNR, CDR2 FQNEAQ (reference sequence). The CDR3 runs 16 residues. V was pared by 1 base and J by 5 bases, with 11 bases of the junction left unmatched. Here the CDR3 DNA reads TGTGCCAGCAGCTTAGGATTGGCAGGGGGTCGCGACGAGCAGTACTTC. Its protein product is CASSLGLAGGRDEQYF.

The V and J genes are TRBV28 and TRBJ1-3, with D tentatively TRBD1 (5 bases). There are 15 residues in the CDR3. Trimming left V 6 bases short and J 0 bases short, with 12 bases between. Germline V gives CDR1 MDHEN, CDR2 SYDVKM. The CDR3 DNA sequence: TGTGCCAGCAGGCGACAGCCCCACTCTGGAAACACCATATATTTT. Amino acid sequence: CASRRQPHSGNTIYF. Drawing the rest from reference TRBV28 and TRBJ1-3, the complete variable domain is DVKVTQSSRYLVKRTGEKVFLECVQDMDHENMFWYRQDPGLGLRLIYFSYDVKMKEKGDIPEGYSVSREKKERFSLILESASTNQTSMYLCASRRQPHSGNTIYFGEGSWLTVV.

This chain connects TRBV7-9 to TRBJ2-7; 7 bases fit TRBD2. J gave up 6 bases and V 3 bases, and 5 bases lay outside the gene matches. Germline values: CDR1 SEHNR, CDR2 FQNEAQ (reference sequence). There are 13 residues in the CDR3. CDR3 loop: CASSFREVREQYF. For the CDR3, the DNA is TGTGCCAGCAGCTTTCGGGAGGTCCGCGAGCAGTACTTC.

The J gene is TRBJ2-3, the V gene TRBV7-9; 8 bases are shared with TRBD1. Per the germline V gene, CDR1 is SEHNR and CDR2 is FQNEAQ (reference sequence). After removal of 3 bases from V and 7 bases from J, the junction contained 9 bases not matched to a gene. The length of the CDR3 is 15 residues. The CDR3 region has the DNA TGTGCCAGCAGCTTTGGGACAGGTCTTCGGAATACGCAGTATTTT. It translates to CASSFGTGLRNTQYF.

The rearrangement links TRBV19 to TRBJ2-3; D is possibly TRBD1 (6 bases). The CDR3 consists of 13 residues. Trimming cost V 6 bases and J 4 bases, with 11 bases left between them. The germline V gene encodes CDR1 LNHDA and CDR2 SQIVND (reference sequence). This CDR3 reads CASRTGRADTQYF. CDR3 nucleotide sequence: TGTGCCAGTAGAACAGGGCGGGCAGATACGCAGTATTTT.

The chain has TRBV13 and TRBJ2-6; 8 bases line up with TRBD1. From germline, CDR1 is PRHDT and CDR2 FYEKMQ (reference sequence). The CDR3 has 17 residues. Trimming took 5 bases from V and 1 from J; bases not matched to a gene: 7. The CDR3 sequence is CASSQRQGSSGANVLTF. The CDR3 DNA sequence: TGTGCCAGCAGCCAGCGACAGGGGAGTTCTGGGGCCAACGTCCTGACTTTC. The full variable domain, its missing parts supplied by reference TRBV13 and TRBJ2-6, is AAGVIQSPRHLIKEKRETATLKCYPIPRHDTVYWYQQGPGQDPQFLISFYEKMQSDKGSIPDRFSAQQFSDYHSELNMSSLELGDSALYFCASSQRQGSSGANVLTFGAGSRLTVL.

This clone was observed once. The chain links TRBV2 to TRBJ2-7; 8 nucleotides align to TRBD2. CDR3 length: 17 amino acids. Germline trimming cut 2 bases from V and 2 bases from J; bases unmatched to any gene: 11. In germline, CDR1 is SNHLY, CDR2 FYNNEI. CDR3 sequence reads: CASSEQDGTSGPYEQYF. CDR3 in DNA: TGTGCCAGCAGTGAACAAGATGGTACTAGCGGTCCCTACGAGCAGTACTTC. The full variable domain, with the rest looked up from reference TRBV2 and TRBJ2-7, is EPEVTQTPSHQVTQMGQEVILRCVPISNHLYFYWYRQILGQKVEFLVSFYNNEISEKSEIFDDQFSVERPDGSNFTLKIRSTKLEDSAMYFCASSEQDGTSGPYEQYFGPGTRLTVT.

V is TRBV13 and J is TRBJ2-1; 10 bases line up with TRBD1. The CDR3 extends over 15 amino acids. Germline-derived CDR1 and CDR2 are PRHDT and FYEKMQ (reference sequence). V trimming: 4 bases; J trimming: 3 bases; junction bases outside the gene matches: 3. The DNA of the CDR3 is TGTGCCAGCAGCTCCTGGGACAGGGGCTACAATGAGCAGTTCTTC. Residues: CASSSWDRGYNEQFF.

This clone was found a few times. The V gene is TRBV6-1, the J gene TRBJ2-2, with 7 bases lining up with TRBD1. J lost 7 bases, V lost 5 bases, and 10 bases had no gene match. This CDR3 contains 15 residues. The germline CDR1 and CDR2 sequences are MNHNS and SASEGT. CDR3 loop: CASSTDREWSGELFF. The DNA of the CDR3 is TGTGCCAGCAGTACAGACAGGGAATGGAGCGGGGAGCTGTTTTTT.

The V call is TRBV7-2, the J call TRBJ2-3; D possibly corresponds to TRBD2 (6 bases). The V gene's germline CDR1 is SGHTA and CDR2 FQGNSA. The length of the CDR3 is 14 residues. V lost 3 bases to trimming and J lost 2 bases, with 9 bases between them. The CDR3 nucleotides read TGTGCCAGCAGCTTGGGCGGGATCACAGATACGCAGTATTTT. Its translation is CASSLGGITDTQYF.

This clone has just one count. The V gene is TRBV2, the J gene TRBJ1-1; TRBD1 matches 10 bases. The CDR3 is 16 residues long. V was clipped by 6 bases and J by 3 bases; unmatched bases: 10. Germline-derived CDR1 and CDR2 are SNHLY and FYNNEI. CDR3 nucleotides: TGTGCCAGCAGGACGACAGGGGGCTGGTGGGACACTGAAGCTTTCTTT. Protein product: CASRTTGGWWDTEAFF.

The rearrangement uses TRBV28 and TRBJ2-5; D is possibly TRBD1 (6 bases). The CDR3 covers 12 residues. Looked up from germline, CDR1 is MDHEN and CDR2 is SYDVKM. With 10 bases removed from V and 5 bases from J, the gap between germline ends came to 14 bases. CDR3 sequence reads: CATTQGTETQYF. CDR3 bases: TGTGCCACCACCCAGGGGACGGAGACCCAGTACTTC.

The chain recombines TRBV27 with TRBJ2-5; TRBD2 matches at 7 bases. Unmatched junction bases numbered 12, after V lost 7 bases and J lost 4 bases. Germline V gives CDR1 MNHEY, CDR2 SMNVEV (reference sequence). CDR3 length: 15 residues. The CDR3 bases are TGTGCCAGCAATCAGGCGGGAGCCCGCCGAGAGACCCAGTACTTC. Encoded protein: CASNQAGARRETQYF.

The chain uses TRBV7-6 and TRBJ2-1, with 10 bases aligning to TRBD1. The CDR3 length is 14 residues. The V and J ends lost 6 bases and 9 bases, in that order; junction bases with no gene match: 8. The germline V gene has CDR1 SGHVS and CDR2 FNYEAQ. CDR3 loop: CASRSDRGPGEQFF. The CDR3 bases are TGTGCCAGCAGATCCGACAGGGGGCCGGGTGAGCAGTTCTTC.

The chain employs TRBV5-1 and TRBJ1-1; D gene ambiguous. V lost 4 bases and J 1 base, leaving 8 bases between the germline ends. CDR1 and CDR2 (germline): SGHRS, YFSETQ. The CDR3 length is 13 residues. CDR3: CASSTAGNTEAFF. The CDR3 nucleotides are TGCGCCAGCAGCACCGCAGGGAACACTGAAGCTTTCTTT. Variable domain in full (rest from reference TRBV5-1 and TRBJ1-1): KAGVTQTPRYLIKTRGQQVTLSCSPISGHRSVSWYQQTPGQGLQFLFEYFSETQRNKGNFPGRFSGRQFSNSRSEMNVSTLELGDSALYLCASSTAGNTEAFFGQGTRLTVV.

The rearrangement joins TRBV11-3 to TRBJ1-3; 8 bases are shared with TRBD1. CDR1 is SGHNT and CDR2 is YENEEA in the germline V gene. The V segment lost 5 bases and the J segment 1 base; nucleotides outside the gene matches: 7. The CDR3 spans 16 residues. In DNA form, the CDR3 reads TGTGCCAGCAGCCCCCGGGACAGGCGGTCTGGAAACACCATATATTTT. Its protein is CASSPRDRRSGNTIYF.

This clone has just a few counts. The V gene is TRBV18, the J gene TRBJ2-3; the D is unclear. Trimming left V 0 bases short and J 2 bases short, with 3 bases between. This CDR3 spans 13 amino acids. CDR1 KGHSH and CDR2 LQKENI come from the germline V gene. CDR3: CASSPPNTDTQYF. The CDR3 DNA sequence: TGTGCCAGCTCACCACCTAACACAGATACGCAGTATTTT.

This chain uses TRBV11-3 with TRBJ1-4; TRBD1 might be the D (6 bases). The V end was cut by 5 bases, the J end by 5 bases, with 18 bases between. The germline V gene has CDR1 SGHNT and CDR2 YENEEA. This CDR3 comprises 16 residues. The chain's CDR3 is CASSPGTTWRNEKLFF. CDR3 DNA: TGTGCCAGCAGCCCAGGGACAACCTGGAGGAATGAAAAACTGTTTTTT.

V is TRBV7-2 and J is TRBJ2-3; 11 nucleotides align to TRBD2. Germline CDR1 SGHTA, CDR2 FQGNSA. J was trimmed by 4 bases and V by 1 base; bases with no gene match: 1. The CDR3 totals 15 residues. CDR3 residues: CASSLVAGGPDTQYF. The CDR3 DNA reads TGTGCCAGCAGCTTAGTAGCGGGAGGGCCAGATACGCAGTATTTT.

This chain connects TRBV27 to TRBJ1-5; TRBD1 is a possible D gene (5 bases). Between the trimmed V and J ends, which lost 3 bases and 7 bases, there was a span of 13 bases. There are 14 residues in the CDR3. The V gene's germline CDR1 is MNHEY and CDR2 SMNVEV (reference sequence). CDR3 sequence (DNA): TGTGCCAGCAGTTTTTTGCAGGGAGGGCAGCCCCAGCATTTT. Encoded protein: CASSFLQGGQPQHF.

This sequence joins TRBV5-1 and TRBJ2-7, with 7 bases matching TRBD1. The CDR3 contains 15 residues. Trimming cost V 2 bases and J 2 bases; bases outside gene matches: 7. From germline, CDR1 is SGHRS and CDR2 YFSETQ. DNA for the CDR3: TGCGCCAGCAGCTTTTTACAGGGGCCAACCTACGAGCAGTACTTC. Its protein is CASSFLQGPTYEQYF.

V and J are TRBV18 and TRBJ2-7; 8 bases align to TRBD1. From germline, CDR1 is KGHSH and CDR2 LQKENI. V was pared by 3 bases and J by 6 bases, with 7 bases of the junction left unmatched. This CDR3 is built from 14 residues. In DNA, the CDR3 is TGTGCCAGCTCACCCTTGGGACAGGCGATCGAGCAGTACTTC. It is translated as CASSPLGQAIEQYF.

The V gene is TRBV5-4, the J gene TRBJ2-3; D not certain. Germline V gene data show CDR1 as SGHNT and CDR2 as YYREEE (reference sequence). CDR3 length: 12 residues. Trimming removed 9 bases from V and 1 base from J, with 9 bases in between. The CDR3 spells CATSGGTDTQYF. CDR3 DNA: TGTGCCACCTCAGGCGGCACAGATACGCAGTATTTT.

This sequence joins TRBV7-8 and TRBJ2-3, with TRBD2 matching over 13 bases. The V and J ends lost 0 bases and 5 bases, in that order; junction bases with no gene match: 2. The CDR3 contains 16 residues. CDR1 and CDR2 from the germline V gene are SGHVS and FQNEAQ. The CDR3 is CASSLARTSGRDTQYF. DNA of the CDR3: TGTGCCAGCAGCTTAGCGAGGACTAGCGGGAGAGATACGCAGTATTTT.